This record covers a single T cell receptor (beta chain). Its antigen is as yet unknown. Method: immunoSEQ multiplex PCR; TCRdb's copy keeps in-frame clones and lacks some. Seen here are roughly 56,000 clones, approximately 73% observed once, and the top ten hold around 1.2%. Antigen-specific CD4+ T cell clonotypes were called by their expansion after viral peptide-pool culture in ViraFEST. Isolating CD4+ T cells followed ten to eleven days of culture. Each participant was given two doses of one vaccine (BNT162b2 or mRNA-1273). The data were taken from a study of vaccination effects on CD4 cells after COVID-19. This CDR3 is 14 amino acids long. Germline V CDR1 and CDR2: KGHSH, LQKENI. V gave up 6 bases and J gave up 0 bases, with 9 bases separating them.

Sequencing used CD4+ T cells from PBMCs cultured with HCoV-229E spike peptides, obtained after COVID-19 vaccination. The chain combines TRBV18 with TRBJ1-5; D unresolved. The source is a human donor who received a COVID-19 vaccine. The CDR3 here is CASSGVYSNQPQHF. The CDR3 bases are TGTGCCAGCTCCGGGGTTTATAGCAATCAGCCCCAGCATTTT.